This TCR beta chain came from a study of shared clonotypes between healthy human individuals. Losses at the gene ends were 5 bases for V and 3 bases for J; bases not matched to a gene: 6. The CDR3 extends over 15 amino acids. In germline, CDR1 is MNHEY, CDR2 SMNVEV (reference sequence). As for this clone: Its antigen remains unknown. Other DNA sequences in this sample translate to the same CDR3.

Whole-study findings and limits: In general, naive subsets displayed greater estimated richness than memory subsets did. It was the non-shared clonotypes that had lower generation probabilities than clonotypes shared by all four donors. Donors were few, which limited the genetic and exposure-history diversity represented.

Terminally differentiated effector memory CD45RA+ cells were excluded from the naive CD8 cells, which were CD45RO-negative and positively selected for CCR7. The repertoire was sequenced with immunoSEQ multiplex PCR; TCRdb's copy has only in-frame clones and lacks some. The top ten hold 1.7% of the sample, which has around 2.1 million clones, 90% to 95% seen once. The origin of this receptor is a man aged 18-30 years in good health. Some clones in this sample may be carry-over from other donors' samples. The chain uses TRBV27 and TRBJ2-7; 11 nucleotides match TRBD2. Source material: naive CD8+ T cells from PBMCs. CDR3 residues: CASSIPGLAVYEQYF. The CDR3 DNA is TGTGCCAGCAGTATACCGGGACTAGCGGTCTACGAGCAGTACTTC.